Listed below are T cell receptor beta chains from one sample, sequenced in a study of blood T cell repertoires in COVID-19. Measured with immunoSEQ multiplex PCR; TCRdb has only the in-frame clones, and not every one. The sample includes approximately 500,000 clones, about 88% of them seen just once. The sample consisted of peripheral blood. Receptors originate from a man between 18 and 35 years old with COVID-19, enrolled during active disease. CDR3s include the opening cysteine and the closing phenylalanine or tryptophan. A D gene is named only where the DNA matches it firmly. Size tells how often a clone was seen (once, few, many) or the class of an expanded clone, and some rows leave it out.

NA	TRBJ1-1	NA	TRBV9	TGTGCCAGCAGCGTAGCAGTCGAAGGGGGAACTTTCTTT	CASSVAVEGGTFF
NA	TRBJ2-7	TRBD2	TRBV2	TGTGCCAGCAGTGTAGTCCACATAGCGGGAGGGGCCTACGAGCAGTACTTC	CASSVVHIAGGAYEQYF
NA	TRBJ2-2	TRBD2	TRBV19	TGTGCCAGTAGTCATTCTAGCGGGAGGGCCTCCGGGGAGCTGTTTTTT	CASSHSSGRASGELFF
NA	TRBJ2-3	TRBD2	TRBV4-1	TGCGCCAGCAGCCAAGGGGTCGTCCGGGAGGCCTATACGCAGTATTTT	CASSQGVVREAYTQYF
NA	TRBJ1-4	NA	TRBV7-2	TGTGCCAGCAGCTTAGCTGGGGGGGCTGGTGAAAAACTGTTTTTT	CASSLAGGAGEKLFF
NA	TRBJ2-1	NA	TRBV18	TGTGCCAGCTCACCCCCAGGACACTACAATGAGCAGTTCTTC	CASSPPGHYNEQFF
NA	TRBJ2-2	NA	TRBV4-1	TGCGCCAGCAGCTCTGAAGGGGGGACAGCGAACACCGGGGAGCTGTTTTTT	CASSSEGGTANTGELFF
NA	TRBJ2-7	TRBD1	TRBV19	TGTGCCAGTAGGGTGGGACAGTCCTACGAGCAGTACTTC	CASRVGQSYEQYF
NA	TRBJ2-3	NA	TRBV9	TGTGCCAGCAGCGTAGGAATCTCCGGGGGCACAGATACGCAGTATTTT	CASSVGISGGTDTQYF
NA	TRBJ1-4	TRBD1	TRBV27	TGTGCCAGCAGTTTTTCAGGCAGGGGGATGGAAAAACTGTTTTTT	CASSFSGRGMEKLFF
NA	TRBJ2-1	NA	TRBV15	TGTGCCACCAGGGTCGGCGGGGCCGCCTACAATGAGCAGTTCTTC	CATRVGGAAYNEQFF
NA	TRBJ1-1	TRBD1	TRBV29-1	TGCAGCGGTCCATGGGACAGGGTATTCACTGAAGCTTTCTTT	CSGPWDRVFTEAFF
NA	TRBJ2-3	NA	TRBV11-3	TGTGCCAGCAGCCCCTCCCCCGATACGCAGTATTTT	CASSPSPDTQYF
once	TRBJ2-4	TRBD2	TRBV28	TGTGCCAGCAGTTTGACTAGCGGGGGAAAAAACATTCAGTACTTC	CASSLTSGGKNIQYF
NA	TRBJ2-1	NA	TRBV5-1	TGCGCCAGCAGCTTGGGGGGAGGTTACAATGAGCAGTTCTTC	CASSLGGGYNEQFF
NA	TRBJ1-2	TRBD1	TRBV2	TGTGCCGGACGGGACAGGGGGGCGCAAAACTATGGCTACACCTTC	CAGRDRGAQNYGYTF
once	TRBJ2-5	NA	TRBV11-1	TGTGCCAGCAGCTTGGGCGAGACCCAGTACTTC	CASSLGETQYF
NA	TRBJ1-2	NA	TRBV7-8	TGTGCCAGCAGCCTTAAACAGGGTTATGGCTACACCTTC	CASSLKQGYGYTF
NA	TRBJ1-5	TRBD1	TRBV5-6	TGTGCCAGCAGCTCCAGGGGGAGCAATCAGCCCCAGCATTTT	CASSSRGSNQPQHF
NA	TRBJ1-4	NA	TRBV20-1	TGCAGTGCTGGCCATAAGGAAAAACTGTTTTTT	CSAGHKEKLFF
once	TRBJ2-3	TRBD1	TRBV7-9	TGTGCCAGCAGCTTAAACCGGGACAGGCAGTATTTT	CASSLNRDRQYF
NA	TRBJ2-3	TRBD1	TRBV5-1	TGCGCCAGCAGCACGGGACAGGGGGCTGTCACAGATACGCAGTATTTT	CASSTGQGAVTDTQYF
NA	TRBJ1-1	TRBD1	TRBV11-2	TGTGCCAGCAGCCAGGACAGGGGAGACACTGAAGCTTTCTTT	CASSQDRGDTEAFF
NA	TRBJ2-2	NA	TRBV7-9	TGTGCCAGCAGCTTACTAGGGGTCAACACCGGGGAGCTGTTTTTT	CASSLLGVNTGELFF
NA	TRBJ2-1	TRBD2	TRBV27	TGTGCCAGCAGCTCCCTGGGAGCGGGGGGGTTCAATGAGCAGTTCTTC	CASSSLGAGGFNEQFF
NA	TRBJ2-2	TRBD2	TRBV7-9	TGTGCCAGCAGCCCCCGGACTAGCGGGGGGTACGACATCGGGGAGCTGTTTTTT	CASSPRTSGGYDIGELFF
NA	TRBJ1-4	TRBD1	TRBV4-1	TGCGCCAGCAGCCCTCCGGCGGACAGGATGATTAGTAATGAAAAACTGTTTTTT	CASSPPADRMISNEKLFF
NA	TRBJ1-1	NA	TRBV5-1	TGCGCCAGCAGCTTGGCACATGAACAGGGGAACACTGAAGCTTTCTTT	CASSLAHEQGNTEAFF
NA	TRBJ1-4	TRBD1	TRBV15	TGTGCCACCAGCAGGGGACAGGGGAATGAAAAACTGTTTTTT	CATSRGQGNEKLFF
NA	TRBJ1-6	TRBD1	TRBV12-3/TRBV12-4	TGTGCCATCCGACAGGGCCCTTCACCCCTCCACTTT	CAIRQGPSPLHF
once	TRBJ1-5	NA	TRBV12-5	TGTGCTAGTGGTTTGGTACTGAGTCGAGGAAGCAATCAGCCCCAGCATTTT	CASGLVLSRGSNQPQHF
NA	TRBJ2-7	NA	TRBV5-6	TGTGCCAGCAGCCCGACCGGGACTTCCTCCTACGAGCAGTACTTC	CASSPTGTSSYEQYF
NA	TRBJ2-7	NA	TRBV7-2	TGTGCCAGCAGCTTAAACAGCCAGCAGTACTTC	CASSLNSQQYF
NA	TRBJ2-1	NA	TRBV11-2	TGTGCCAGCAGCTTACGGATAGGGGTATTTGATAATGAGCAGTTCTTC	CASSLRIGVFDNEQFF
NA	TRBJ2-2	TRBD2	TRBV3-1/TRBV3-2	TGTGCCAGCAGCCCTAGCGGCTCCAACACCGGGGAGCTGTTTTTT	CASSPSGSNTGELFF
NA	TRBJ2-2	TRBD2	TRBV27	TGTGCCAGCAGACCAAGCGGGAGGGGGAACACCGGGGAGCTGTTTTTT	CASRPSGRGNTGELFF
NA	TRBJ2-7	TRBD1	TRBV6-5	TGTGCCAGCACCGAACCGGGACAGGTTACCTACGAGCAGTACTTC	CASTEPGQVTYEQYF
NA	TRBJ1-5	NA	TRBV19	TGTGCCAGTAGTAAGCAGGGGAGTCAGCCCCAGCATTTT	CASSKQGSQPQHF
NA	TRBJ2-3	NA	TRBV29-1	TGCAGCGTTGAGGCCAGACTCACAGATACGCAGTATTTT	CSVEARLTDTQYF
NA	TRBJ2-1	TRBD2	TRBV5-1	TGCGCCAGCAGCCGACTAGCGGGAGAGACCGAGCAGTTCTTC	CASSRLAGETEQFF
NA	TRBJ1-1	NA	TRBV10-2	TGCGCCAGCAGAAGGGACACTTACACTGAAGCTTTCTTT	CASRRDTYTEAFF
NA	TRBJ2-5	NA	TRBV4-1	TGCGCCAGCAGCCAAGACGGTGCAGAGACCCAGTACTTC	CASSQDGAETQYF
NA	TRBJ1-5	NA	TRBV21-1	TGTGCCAGCAGCAAATTATCGTTTCAGCCCCAGCATTTT	CASSKLSFQPQHF
NA	TRBJ2-5	NA	TRBV3-1/TRBV3-2	TGTGCCAGCAGCCAAGATCGCGGGAATTGGGAGACCCAGTACTTC	CASSQDRGNWETQYF
NA	TRBJ2-7	TRBD2	TRBV2	TGTGCCAGCACCCTCGGGGGGGGGCTCGAGCAGTACTTC	CASTLGGGLEQYF
NA	TRBJ1-3	NA	TRBV19	TGTGCCAGTAGGCATTTACAGGGCGATGCAAACACCATATATTTT	CASRHLQGDANTIYF
NA	TRBJ1-4	TRBD1	TRBV7-9	TGTGCCAGCAGCCCGGGACAGCTTAATGAAAAACTGTTTTTT	CASSPGQLNEKLFF
NA	TRBJ2-7	TRBD1	TRBV4-1	TGCGCCAGCAGCCAAGTGTACAGGGGGACCTACGAGCAGTACTTC	CASSQVYRGTYEQYF
once	TRBJ2-1	NA	TRBV21-1	TGTGCCAGCAGCAAAACTAGCGGGACCTACTCCTACAATGAGCAGTTCTTC	CASSKTSGTYSYNEQFF
NA	TRBJ1-1	NA	TRBV4-1	TGCGCCAGCAGCTGGACTCCTGGCACTGAAGCTTTCTTT	CASSWTPGTEAFF
NA	TRBJ1-5	NA	TRBV18	TGTGCCAGCTCACCGGGGGGGCAGCCCCAGCATTTT	CASSPGGQPQHF